Below, 6 T cell receptor beta chains from the same sample are listed, as sequenced in a study of vaccination effects on CD4 cells after COVID-19. No cognate antigen is known for these TCRs. CD4+ T cells specific for antigen were expanded with viral peptide pools by the ViraFEST assay before sequencing. CD4+ T cells were isolated after 10 days of culture. Participants were vaccinated with two doses of either the BNT162b2 or mRNA-1273 vaccine. Using immunoSEQ multiplex PCR, the repertoire was profiled, and TCRdb retains in-frame clones only, with some absent. The sample has tens of thousands of clones; around 73% are singletons. Sequenced material: CD4+ T cells from PBMCs cultured with HCoV-229E spike peptides, taken after COVID-19 vaccination. The source is a human donor who received a COVID-19 vaccine.

The chain has TRBV12-3 or TRBV12-4 and TRBJ1-2; no reliable D call. The CDR3 runs 12 residues. V was clipped by 8 bases and J by 2 bases, with 9 bases between them. DNA for the CDR3: TGTGCCAGCGCCACGGGGAACTATGGCTACACCTTC. Amino acid sequence: CASATGNYGYTF.

The CDR3 reads CASSSGGAGNQPQHF. In DNA form, the CDR3 reads TGTGCCAGCAGTTCGGGGGGGGCTGGCAATCAGCCCCAGCATTTT. The rearrangement uses TRBV28 and TRBJ1-5; tentative D call: TRBD1 (6 bases). V lost 4 bases and J 2 bases, leaving 12 bases between the germline ends. The CDR3 totals 15 residues. CDR1 is MDHEN and CDR2 is SYDVKM in the germline V gene.

The chain employs TRBV4-3 and TRBJ2-1; 9 bases line up with TRBD2. From germline, CDR1 is LGHNA and CDR2 YSLEER. This CDR3 is 15 amino acids long. Germline trimming cut 0 bases from V and 10 bases from J; bases unmatched to any gene: 7. The CDR3 DNA reads as TGCGCCAGCAGCCAAGACGCGGGGGGGCCTTGGGAGCAGTTCTTC. It translates to CASSQDAGGPWEQFF.

The chain joins TRBV19 to TRBJ1-6, with a tentative D call TRBD1 (5 bases). V lost 3 bases, J lost 9 bases, and 21 bases lay in between. The germline gives CDR1 LNHDA, CDR2 SQIVND (reference sequence). The CDR3 totals 17 residues. The CDR3 region has the DNA TGTGCCAGTAGTATCCGTCCGCAGCAGGGAAGATCTTCACCCCTCCACTTT. It yields the protein CASSIRPQQGRSSPLHF.

Here the CDR3 reads CAGGYSNQPQHF. In DNA form, the CDR3 reads TGTGCCGGGGGTTATAGCAATCAGCCCCAGCATTTT. This chain uses TRBV28 with TRBJ1-5; a weak D match, TRBD1 (5 bases). Germline V gene data show CDR1 as MDHEN and CDR2 as SYDVKM. Trimming removed 11 bases at V and 0 bases at J, with 8 bases between. There are 12 residues in the CDR3.

The rearrangement links TRBV24-1 to TRBJ2-3; D is unclear. The germline V gene has CDR1 KGHDR and CDR2 SFDVKD. The V and J ends lost 5 bases and 2 bases respectively, with 10 bases between them. This CDR3 region has 14 residues. The CDR3 nucleotides read TGTGCCACCAGTGGCAGGCTTCACACAGATACGCAGTATTTT. It translates to CATSGRLHTDTQYF.